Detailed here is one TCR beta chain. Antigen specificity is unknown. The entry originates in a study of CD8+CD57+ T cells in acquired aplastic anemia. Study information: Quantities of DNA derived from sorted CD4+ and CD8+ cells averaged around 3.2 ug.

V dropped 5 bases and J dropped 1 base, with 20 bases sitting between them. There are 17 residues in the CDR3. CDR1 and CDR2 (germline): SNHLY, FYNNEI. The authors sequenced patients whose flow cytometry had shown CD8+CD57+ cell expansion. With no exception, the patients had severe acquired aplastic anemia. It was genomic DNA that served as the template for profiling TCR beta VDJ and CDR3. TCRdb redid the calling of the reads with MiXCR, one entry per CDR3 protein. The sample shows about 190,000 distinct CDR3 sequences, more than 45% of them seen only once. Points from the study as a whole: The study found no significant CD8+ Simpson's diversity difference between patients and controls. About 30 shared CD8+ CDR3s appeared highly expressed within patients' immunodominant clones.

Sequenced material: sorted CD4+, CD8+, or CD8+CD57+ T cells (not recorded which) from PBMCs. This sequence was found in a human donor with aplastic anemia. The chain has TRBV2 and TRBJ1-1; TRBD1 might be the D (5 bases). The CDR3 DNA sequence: TGTGCCAGCAGTCGAAGGAGGGGCCCTGGGCGGAACACTGAAGCTTTCTTT. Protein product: CASSRRRGPGRNTEAFF.